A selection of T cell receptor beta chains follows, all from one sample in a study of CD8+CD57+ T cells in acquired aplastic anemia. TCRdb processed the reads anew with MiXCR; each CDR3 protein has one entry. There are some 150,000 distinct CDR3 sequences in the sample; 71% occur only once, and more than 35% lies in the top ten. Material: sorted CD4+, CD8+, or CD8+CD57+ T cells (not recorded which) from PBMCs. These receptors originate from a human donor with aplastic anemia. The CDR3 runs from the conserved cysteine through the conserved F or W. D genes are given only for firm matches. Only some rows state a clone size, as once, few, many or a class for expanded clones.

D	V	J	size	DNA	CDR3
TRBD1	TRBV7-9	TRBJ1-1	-	TGTGCCAGCAACCGGGGGCAGGGGGGGACTGAAGCTTTCTTT	CASNRGQGGTEAFF
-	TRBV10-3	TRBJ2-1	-	TGTGCCATCAGTGAGCCCGTCAAGCTACTCAATGAGCAGTTCTTC	CAISEPVKLLNEQFF
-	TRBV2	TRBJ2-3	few	TGTGCCAGCAGTAAGACTTCAGATACGCAGTATTTT	CASSKTSDTQYF
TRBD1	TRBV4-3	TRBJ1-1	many	TGCGCCAGCAGCTACCGACAGGGCGGCACTGAAGCTTTCTTT	CASSYRQGGTEAFF
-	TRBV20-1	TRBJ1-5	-	TGCAGTGCACCTCCGGCCGGAGCCTACTATAGCAATCAGCCCCAGCATTTT	CSAPPAGAYYSNQPQHF
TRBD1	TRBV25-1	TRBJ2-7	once	TGTGCCAGCAGTATACAGGGGGCCTACGAGCAGTACTTC	CASSIQGAYEQYF
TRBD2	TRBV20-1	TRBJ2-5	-	TGCAGTGCTGAGCGGGGGGACCAAAACCAAGAGACCCAGTACTTC	CSAERGDQNQETQYF
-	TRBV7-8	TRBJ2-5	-	TGTGCCAGCAGCTCGAGTGTGGGTAGCGGTCAAGAGACCCAGTACTTC	CASSSSVGSGQETQYF
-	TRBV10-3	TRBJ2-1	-	TGTGCCATCAGGCCCTCGGAGGGTCCCTTCTACAATGAGCAGTTCTTC	CAIRPSEGPFYNEQFF
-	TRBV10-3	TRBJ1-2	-	TGTGCCATCACTGGCGGGGACTATGGCTACACCTTC	CAITGGDYGYTF
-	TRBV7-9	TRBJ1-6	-	TGTGCCAGCAGCCCCAGCCTCGGGGGGCATTCACCCCTCCACTTT	CASSPSLGGHSPLHF
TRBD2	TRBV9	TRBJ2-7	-	TGTGCCAGCAGCCAAGATCTAACGGGAGGGCTCGAGCAGTACTTC	CASSQDLTGGLEQYF
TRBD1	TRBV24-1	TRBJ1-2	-	TGTGCCACCAGTGCCGGACAGGGTAATGGCTACACCTTC	CATSAGQGNGYTF
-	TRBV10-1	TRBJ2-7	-	TGCGCCAGCAGCCCCCGTGGCGTTGGCTACGAGCAGTACTTC	CASSPRGVGYEQYF
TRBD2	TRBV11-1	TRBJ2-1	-	TGTGCCAGCAGCTTAGCACTAGCGGGAGACCGCAATGAGCAGTTCTTC	CASSLALAGDRNEQFF
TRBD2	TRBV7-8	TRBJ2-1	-	TGTGCCAGCAACGGGGGGTTTCTAGGAAATGAGCAGTTCTTC	CASNGGFLGNEQFF
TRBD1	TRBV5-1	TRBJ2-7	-	TGCGCCAGCAGCAGGACAGGGTTCCACGAGCAGTACTTC	CASSRTGFHEQYF
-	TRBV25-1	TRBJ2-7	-	TGTGCCAGCAGTGCTATGAGGCTGGGAGACTACGAGCAGTACTTC	CASSAMRLGDYEQYF
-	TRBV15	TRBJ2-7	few	TGTGCCACCAGCAGAGATACCAACGGGGGTAGGTACTTC	CATSRDTNGGRYF
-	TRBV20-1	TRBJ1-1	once	TGCAGTGCAGGGCAGATCGGAACTGAAGCTTTCTTT	CSAGQIGTEAFF
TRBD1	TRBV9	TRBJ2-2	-	TGTGCCAGCAGCCCCAGAGACAGGGCTGGCGGGGAGCTGTTTTTT	CASSPRDRAGGELFF
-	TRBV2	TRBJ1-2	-	TGTGCCAGCAGTGAAGCGGAATGGACGGGCGGCTACACCTTC	CASSEAEWTGGYTF
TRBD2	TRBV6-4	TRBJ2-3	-	TGTGCCAGCAGGGAACTAGCGGGGACCACAGATACGCAGTATTTT	CASRELAGTTDTQYF
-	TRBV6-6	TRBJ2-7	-	TGTGCCAGCAGTACGGGACCCTACGAGCAGTACTTC	CASSTGPYEQYF
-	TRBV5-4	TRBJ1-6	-	TGTGCCAGCAGCTTGGGGTGGGAAAATTCACCCCTCCACTTT	CASSLGWENSPLHF
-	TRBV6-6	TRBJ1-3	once	TGTGCCAGCAGTGACCTCGGGGCTGACGGAAACACCATATATTTT	CASSDLGADGNTIYF
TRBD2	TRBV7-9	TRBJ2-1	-	TGTGCCAGCAGCTTGGCTAGCGGGAGTTTTGAGCAGTTCTTC	CASSLASGSFEQFF
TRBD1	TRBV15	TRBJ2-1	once	TGTGCCACCAGCAGAGAGACAGGGTTCAATGAGCAGTTCTTC	CATSRETGFNEQFF
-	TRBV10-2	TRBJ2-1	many	TGCGCCAGCAGTATAGTAAGCTCCTACAATGAGCAGTTCTTC	CASSIVSSYNEQFF
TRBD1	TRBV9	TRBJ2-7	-	TGTGCCAGCAGCCCCAGTGAGGGGACAGGGCGGCTGGGCGAGCAGTACTTC	CASSPSEGTGRLGEQYF
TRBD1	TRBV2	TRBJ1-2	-	TGTGCCAGCAGCGACCGGGACAGGGGGCAATTCTATGGCTACACCTTC	CASSDRDRGQFYGYTF
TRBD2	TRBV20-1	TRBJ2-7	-	TGCAGTGCTAGAAAGTCTCCGGGACTAGCTCCATACGAGCAGTACTTC	CSARKSPGLAPYEQYF
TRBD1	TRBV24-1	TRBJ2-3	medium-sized	TGTGCCACCAGTGATTTGGGGACAGGCACAGATACGCAGTATTTT	CATSDLGTGTDTQYF
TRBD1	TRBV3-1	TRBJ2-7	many	TGTGCCAGCAGCCAGAACAGGGGCGAGCAGTACTTC	CASSQNRGEQYF
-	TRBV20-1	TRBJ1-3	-	TGCAGTGCTATCCGGAGAAACACCATATATTTT	CSAIRRNTIYF
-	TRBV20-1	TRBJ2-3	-	TGCAGTGCCCTCTCCGGGGAAACAGATACGCAGTATTTT	CSALSGETDTQYF
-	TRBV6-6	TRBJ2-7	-	TGTGCCAGCAGTTTTGAAGTTAGCGAGCAGTACTTC	CASSFEVSEQYF
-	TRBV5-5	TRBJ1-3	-	TGCGCCAGCAGGGCAGGAAACACCATATATTTT	CASRAGNTIYF
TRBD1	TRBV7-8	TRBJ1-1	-	TGTGCCAGCAGCGGACAGGGGCCCACTGAAGCTTTCTTT	CASSGQGPTEAFF
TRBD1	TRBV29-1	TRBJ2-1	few	TGCAGCGTAGCTCCGGGACAGGGTCGGCTGAGGAATGAGCAGTTCTTC	CSVAPGQGRLRNEQFF
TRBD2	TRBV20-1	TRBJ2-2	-	TGCAGTGCTAGAGTCCCGTATCAAGCGGGGGGCCCGGGGGAGCTGTTTTTT	CSARVPYQAGGPGELFF
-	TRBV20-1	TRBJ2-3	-	TGCAGTGCTAGAGTTCAGGGAGATACGAAGTATTTT	CSARVQGDTKYF
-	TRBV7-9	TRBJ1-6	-	TGTGCCAGCAGTTGGGGCGACTCACCCCTCCACTTT	CASSWGDSPLHF
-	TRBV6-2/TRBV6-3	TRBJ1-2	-	TGTGCCAGCACACAACACGTTTTCGATGGCTACACCTTC	CASTQHVFDGYTF
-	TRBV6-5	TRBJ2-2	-	TGTGCCAGCAGAGCCACGGGGGAGCTGTTTTTT	CASRATGELFF
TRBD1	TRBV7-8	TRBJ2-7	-	TGCGCCAGCAGCCAAGACGTGACAGGGCCCTACGAGCAGTACTTC	CASSQDVTGPYEQYF